This T cell receptor (beta chain) was identified during a study of cytomegalovirus exposure and HLA in healthy donors (dated by TCRdb to about 2017). Notes on the research overall: A later analysis indicated that the 120 validation repertoires were generated on the platform also employed for the approximately 700 repertoires of the first cohort. The study aimed to test whether cataloging public T cell receptors could reveal signatures of past pathogen exposure. In addition to the first cohort of roughly 700 subjects, a separate validation cohort of approximately 110 different subjects was used. To predict cytomegalovirus infection status, the study brought together high-throughput TCR immunosequencing, statistical association of individual TCRs with disease status, and machine learning.

On this clone itself: What this receptor recognizes is not known. No qualities accompany the bases; no much larger clone lies one base away.

Separate from the roughly 650-subject first cohort, the validation cohort of over 90 subjects was the group to which the donors belonged. The CDR3 holds 12 amino acids from the cysteine to the phenylalanine. The entry retains the CDR3 DNA only, 36 bases that are in frame from base 1. The germline ends are 13 bases apart after V is trimmed by 4 bases and J by 6 bases. CDR1 GTSNPN and CDR2 SVGIG were looked up in the germline V gene (reference sequence). Findings and caveats that apply to the study as a whole: It was suggested by the authors that the approach could potentially be generalized to other disease states and immunological phenotypes. The classifier was reported to diagnose cytomegalovirus status with high specificity and sensitivity in both the original cohort and the validation cohort. Most TCR sequences were observed very rarely across donors, whereas some public TCRs were present in many individuals. The study listed 150 to 200 TCR beta chains as associated with cytomegalovirus. A later analysis lacked HLA typing for the validation cohort, so it scored co-occurrence in that cohort across all 110 or so repertoires. Three of the identified cytomegalovirus-associated TCR beta chains were confirmed in vitro to be specific for cytomegalovirus antigens. In a later analysis, TCRs clustered in the first cohort were found to also tend to co-occur in the roughly 110 validation repertoires, with 85% to 95% of cluster scores above 0.

Library prep was done by the immunoSEQ multiplex PCR assay. Per the source publication's procedure: A statistical classification framework was built to diagnose cytomegalovirus status from the catalog of TCR beta chain sequences. TCRdb carries this immuneACCESS record with in-frame sequences only. Its versions omit some clonotypes, under half of them owing to an unresolved V gene in the studies checked, with the rest unexplained. V and J calls and clone size are as listed in that table; D and trimming were resolved from the DNA. Within this sample are some 150,000 clones, with approximately 89% of them counted one time only. Approximately 2.6% of the sample is in the top ten clones.

This chain is built from TRBV30 and TRBJ2-7, and possibly TRBD1, on 6 matching bases. The origin of this receptor is a man younger than 35 in good health and CMV-seropositive. The sample consisted of PBMCs. The DNA sequence is as follows: TGTGCCTGGACCCTAACAGGGAGCGAGCAGTACTTC. Protein translation: CAWTLTGSEQYF.